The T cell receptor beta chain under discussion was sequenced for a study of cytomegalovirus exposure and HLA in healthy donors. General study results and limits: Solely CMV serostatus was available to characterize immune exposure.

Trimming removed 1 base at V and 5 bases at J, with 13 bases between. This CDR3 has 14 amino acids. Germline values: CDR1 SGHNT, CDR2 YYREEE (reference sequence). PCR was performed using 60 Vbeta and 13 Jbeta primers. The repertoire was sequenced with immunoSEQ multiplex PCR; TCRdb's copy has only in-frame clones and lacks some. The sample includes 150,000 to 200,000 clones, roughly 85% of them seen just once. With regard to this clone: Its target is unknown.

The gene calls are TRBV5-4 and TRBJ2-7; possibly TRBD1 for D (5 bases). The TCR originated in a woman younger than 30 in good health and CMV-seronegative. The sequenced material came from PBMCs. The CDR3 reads CASSLKGNDDEQYF. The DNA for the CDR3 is TGTGCCAGCAGCTTGAAGGGGAATGACGACGAGCAGTACTTC. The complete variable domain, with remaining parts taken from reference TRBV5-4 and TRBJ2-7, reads ETGVTQSPTHLIKTRGQQVTLRCSSQSGHNTVSWYQQALGQGPQFIFQYYREEENGRGNFPPRFSGLQFPNYSSELNVNALELDDSALYLCASSLKGNDDEQYFGPGTRLTVT.